This T cell receptor beta chain came from a study of CD4 T cells in relation to SARS-CoV-2 and coronaviruses. Study-level results: Samples before the pandemic and after infection were not matched within any donor. In roughly 61% of donors, memory CD4+ clonotypes crossrecognized SARS-CoV-2 and at least one common cold coronavirus spike.

This CDR3 comprises 14 residues. V was pared by 6 bases and J by 3 bases, with 8 bases of the junction left unmatched. Germline V gene lookup returns CDR1 MNHEY and CDR2 SVGAGI. Assay: immunoSEQ multiplex PCR; the TCRdb copy retains only in-frame clones and omits some. The sample carries 20,000 to 25,000 clones, 72% recorded once. Unexposed donor CD4+ T cells date from about 2011-2018, before the COVID-19 pandemic. The cells were cultured for about ten days before CD4+ T cells were isolated. Remarks on this clone: What it binds is not known.

The chain joins TRBV6-5 to TRBJ2-7, with 7 positions matching TRBD1. Specimen: CD4+ T cells from PBMCs, cultured in vitro. The sequence was obtained from a human donor in good health. The CDR3 protein is CASSKYGQDYEQYF. CDR3 sequence (DNA): TGTGCCAGCAGCAAATATGGACAGGACTACGAGCAGTACTTC.